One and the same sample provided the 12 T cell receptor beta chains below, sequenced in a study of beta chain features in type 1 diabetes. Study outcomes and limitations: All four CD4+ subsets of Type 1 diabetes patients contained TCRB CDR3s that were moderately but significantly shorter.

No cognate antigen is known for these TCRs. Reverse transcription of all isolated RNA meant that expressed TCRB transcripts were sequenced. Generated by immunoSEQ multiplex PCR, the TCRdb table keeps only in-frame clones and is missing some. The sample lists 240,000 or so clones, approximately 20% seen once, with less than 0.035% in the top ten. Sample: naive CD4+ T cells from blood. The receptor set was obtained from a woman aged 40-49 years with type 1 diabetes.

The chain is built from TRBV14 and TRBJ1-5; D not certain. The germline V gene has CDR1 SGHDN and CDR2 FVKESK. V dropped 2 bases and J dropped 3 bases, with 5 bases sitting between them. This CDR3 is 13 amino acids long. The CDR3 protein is CASSQMANQPQHF. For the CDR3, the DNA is TGTGCCAGCAGCCAAATGGCCAATCAGCCCCAGCATTTT.

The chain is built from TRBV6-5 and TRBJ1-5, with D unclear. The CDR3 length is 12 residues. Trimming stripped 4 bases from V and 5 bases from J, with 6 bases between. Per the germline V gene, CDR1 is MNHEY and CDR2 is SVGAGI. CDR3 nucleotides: TGTGCCAGCAGTTCTCGAGATCAGCCCCAGCATTTT. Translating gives CASSSRDQPQHF.

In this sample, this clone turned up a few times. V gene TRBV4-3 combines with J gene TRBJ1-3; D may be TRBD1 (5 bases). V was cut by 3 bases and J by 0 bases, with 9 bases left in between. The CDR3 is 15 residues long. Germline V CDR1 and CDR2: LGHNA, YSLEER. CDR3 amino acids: CASSQVQDSGNTIYF. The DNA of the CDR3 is TGCGCCAGCAGCCAGGTACAGGACTCTGGAAACACCATATATTTT.

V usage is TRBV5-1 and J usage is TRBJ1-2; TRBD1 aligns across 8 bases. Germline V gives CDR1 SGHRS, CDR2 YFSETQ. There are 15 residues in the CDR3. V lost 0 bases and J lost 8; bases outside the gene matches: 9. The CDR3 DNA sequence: TGCGCCAGCAGCTTGGAGCCAGGGGGCGATTTAGGCTACACCTTC. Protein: CASSLEPGGDLGYTF.

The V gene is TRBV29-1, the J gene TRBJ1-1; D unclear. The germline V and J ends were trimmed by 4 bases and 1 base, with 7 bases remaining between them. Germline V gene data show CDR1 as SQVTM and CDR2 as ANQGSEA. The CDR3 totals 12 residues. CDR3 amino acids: CSVAKANTEAFF. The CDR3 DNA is TGCAGCGTTGCTAAAGCGAACACTGAAGCTTTCTTT.

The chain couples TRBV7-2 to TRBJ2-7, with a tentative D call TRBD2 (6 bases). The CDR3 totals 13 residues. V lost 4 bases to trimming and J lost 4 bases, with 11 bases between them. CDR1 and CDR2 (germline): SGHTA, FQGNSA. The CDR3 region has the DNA TGTGCCAGCAGCTCCGGGAGCTCATACGAGCAGTACTTC. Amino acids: CASSSGSSYEQYF.

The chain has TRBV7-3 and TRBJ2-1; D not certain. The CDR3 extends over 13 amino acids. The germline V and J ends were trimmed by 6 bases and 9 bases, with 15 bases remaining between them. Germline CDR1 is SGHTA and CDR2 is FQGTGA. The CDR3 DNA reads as TGTGCCAGCAGGGCTGCGGTCACGGCTGAGCAGTTCTTC. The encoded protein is CASRAAVTAEQFF. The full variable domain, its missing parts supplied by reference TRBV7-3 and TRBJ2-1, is GAGVSQTPSNKVTEKGKYVELRCDPISGHTALYWYRQSLGQGPEFLIYFQGTGAADDSGLPNDRFFAVRPEGSVSTLKIQRTERGDSAVYLCASRAAVTAEQFFGPGTRLTVL.

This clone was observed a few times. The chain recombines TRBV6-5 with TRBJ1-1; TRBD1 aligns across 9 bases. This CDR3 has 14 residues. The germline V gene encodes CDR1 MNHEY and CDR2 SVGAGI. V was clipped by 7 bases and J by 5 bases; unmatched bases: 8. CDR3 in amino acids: CASTKTGTGTEAFF. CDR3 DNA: TGTGCCAGCACCAAAACAGGGACAGGGACTGAAGCTTTCTTT.

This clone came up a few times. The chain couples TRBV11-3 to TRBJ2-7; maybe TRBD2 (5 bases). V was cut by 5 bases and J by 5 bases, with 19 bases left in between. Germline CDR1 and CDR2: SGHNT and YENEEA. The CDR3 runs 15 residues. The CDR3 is CASSEGNYGGDEQYF. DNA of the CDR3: TGTGCCAGCAGCGAAGGGAACTATGGAGGCGACGAGCAGTACTTC. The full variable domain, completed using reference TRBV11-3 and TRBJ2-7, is EAGVVQSPRYKIIEKKQPVAFWCNPISGHNTLYWYLQNLGQGPELLIRYENEEAVDDSQLPKDRFSAERLKGVDSTLKIQPAELGDSAVYLCASSEGNYGGDEQYFGPGTRLTVT.

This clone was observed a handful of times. For the CDR3, the DNA is TGTGCCAGCAGCATGACAGTGAACACTGAAGCTTTCTTT. Translating gives CASSMTVNTEAFF. The chain uses TRBV7-9 and TRBJ1-1; tentative D call: TRBD1 (5 bases). CDR1 is SEHNR, CDR2 FQNEAQ, per germline (reference sequence). This CDR3 has 13 residues. V lost 5 bases, J lost 0 bases, and 7 bases lay in between.

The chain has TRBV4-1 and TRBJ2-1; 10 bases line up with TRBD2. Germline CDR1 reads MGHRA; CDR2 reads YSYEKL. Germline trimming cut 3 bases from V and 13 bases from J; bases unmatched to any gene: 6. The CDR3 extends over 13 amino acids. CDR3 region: CASSQEREGEQFF. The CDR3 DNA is TGCGCCAGCAGCCAGGAGCGGGAGGGTGAACAGTTCTTC.

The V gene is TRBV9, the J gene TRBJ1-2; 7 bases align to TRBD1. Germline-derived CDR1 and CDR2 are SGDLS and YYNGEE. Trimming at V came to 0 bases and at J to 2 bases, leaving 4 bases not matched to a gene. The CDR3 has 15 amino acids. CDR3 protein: CASSVEAGGNYGYTF. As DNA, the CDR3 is TGTGCCAGCAGCGTAGAGGCAGGGGGAAACTATGGCTACACCTTC.